This T cell receptor beta chain was captured in a study of blood T cell repertoires in COVID-19. Study-wide background: Samples taken during acute and convalescent COVID-19 were collected in the United States, Italy and Spain. Sources were T cells, B-cell-depleted T cells, or PBMCs; the material itself was cDNA or gDNA.

Authors' data handling: The authors estimated nucleated cell counts from reference gene primer amplification. TCRdb's copy holds only in-frame clones and misses some; the assay was immunoSEQ multiplex PCR. V and J calls and clone size are given by that table; D and trimming were obtained from the DNA. Of approximately 70,000 clones detected, 75% to 90% appear once; the ten largest clones hold 2.5%. The V segment lost 6 bases and the J segment 7 bases; nucleotides outside the gene matches: 11. This CDR3 contains 14 residues. Germline-derived CDR1 and CDR2 are SNHLY and FYNNEI. The chain carries TRBV2 and TRBJ1-2; 7 bases agree with TRBD1. This sequence originates from a man older than 75 with active or convalescent COVID-19. Source material: peripheral blood. The CDR3 loop is CASRSGQVVAGYTF. The CDR3 DNA sequence: TGTGCCAGCAGAAGTGGACAGGTCGTTGCTGGCTACACCTTC.